This paragraph covers one T cell receptor beta chain sequence. Trimming took off 0 bases at V and 5 bases at J, with 11 bases between the two ends. Germline V gene lookup returns CDR1 SGDLS and CDR2 YYNGEE. This CDR3 is built from 14 residues. The data are from a study of CD8 T cells in Susac syndrome. An input of about 0.45 to 1 ug of RNA was subjected to reverse transcription using random hexamers. An immunoSEQ multiplex PCR amplified TCR beta CDR3 over 54 Vbeta and 13 Jbeta. TCRdb ran MiXCR on the immunoSEQ multiplex PCR reads and lists one entry per CDR3 protein. The sample has more than 150,000 distinct CDR3 sequences; roughly 95% are singletons. CD8+ and CD4+ T cells from blood underwent TCR beta sequencing. The multiple sclerosis control cohort comprised treatment-naive individuals presenting with stable or active relapsing-remitting disease. It was negative isolation that provided the CD8+ and CD4+ T cells, whereas TEMRA cells were enriched by FACS.

The V gene is TRBV9, the J gene TRBJ1-1; D uncertain. This receptor was obtained from a human donor with multiple sclerosis. The sample consisted of CD8+ T cells from PBMCs. Here the CDR3 DNA reads TGTGCCAGCAGCGTAGAGGGCGGTCAGACTGAAGCTTTCTTT. This gives the protein CASSVEGGQTEAFF.